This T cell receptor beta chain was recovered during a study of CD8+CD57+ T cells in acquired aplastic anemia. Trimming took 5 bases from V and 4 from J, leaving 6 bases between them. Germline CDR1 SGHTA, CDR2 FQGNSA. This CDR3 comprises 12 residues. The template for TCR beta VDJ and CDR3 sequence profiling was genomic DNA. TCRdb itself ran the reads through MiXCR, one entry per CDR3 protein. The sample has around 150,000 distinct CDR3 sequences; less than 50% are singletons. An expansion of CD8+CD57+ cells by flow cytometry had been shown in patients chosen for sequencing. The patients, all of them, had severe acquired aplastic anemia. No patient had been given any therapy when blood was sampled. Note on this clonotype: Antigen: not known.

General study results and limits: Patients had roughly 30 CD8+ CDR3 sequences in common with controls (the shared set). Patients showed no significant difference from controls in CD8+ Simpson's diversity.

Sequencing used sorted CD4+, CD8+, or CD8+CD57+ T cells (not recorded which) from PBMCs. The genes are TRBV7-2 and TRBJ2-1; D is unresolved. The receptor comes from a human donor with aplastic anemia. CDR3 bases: TGTGCCAGCAGCCCCCGATACAATGAGCAGTTCTTC. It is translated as CASSPRYNEQFF.